The 20 T cell receptor beta chains reported below all come from one sample, sequenced in a study of monozygotic twins with inflammatory bowel disease. TCRdb re-analyzed the 5' RACE reads; it lists each CDR3 protein once, without DNA. The sample has 300,000 to 400,000 distinct CDR3 sequences, and its top ten clones hold approximately 2.4%. Sequenced sample: blood. These receptors all stem from a human donor with ulcerative colitis or Crohn's disease, or a healthy co-twin of an affected twin (not recorded which).

This chain connects TRBV4-3 to TRBJ1-6; with no DNA, the TCRdb D assignment of TRBD1 cannot be verified. CDR3 length: 15 residues. Germline V CDR1 and CDR2: LGHNA, YSLEER. The CDR3 region is CASSPGTGGRSPLHF.

This CDR3 reads CASSSRLSVGGNQPQHF. J is TRBJ1-5 and V is TRBV28. Germline lookup yields CDR1 MDHEN and CDR2 SYDVKM. This CDR3 comprises 17 residues.

The chain joins TRBV15 to TRBJ2-3; TCRdb designates TRBD1, a call that cannot be tested without DNA. Germline lookup yields CDR1 LNHNV and CDR2 YYDKDF (reference sequence). The CDR3 has 17 amino acids. This CDR3 is CATSLPRAGWEQDTQYF.

The rearrangement uses TRBV7-2 and TRBJ2-7. Per the germline V gene, CDR1 is SGHTA and CDR2 is FQGNSA. The CDR3 has 13 residues. The CDR3 here is CASSLVSISEQYF.

The CDR3 is CSAWDKTYEQYF. The J gene is TRBJ2-7, the V gene TRBV20-1; checking the TCRdb D call of TRBD1 is not possible without DNA. The CDR3 is made up of 12 amino acids. CDR1 and CDR2 (germline): DFQATT, SNEGSKA (reference sequence).

The CDR3: CASEGNTGELFF. V and J are TRBV6-5 and TRBJ2-2. This CDR3 is 12 amino acids long. Germline V gene lookup returns CDR1 MNHEY and CDR2 SVGAGI.

The V call is TRBV7-3, the J call TRBJ2-5; TCRdb reports TRBD2, a call that lacks DNA to check it against. Germline loops: CDR1 SGHTA, CDR2 FQGTGA. The CDR3 spans 15 residues. CDR3 in amino acids: CASSLGGGYQETQYF.

The genes are TRBV4-1 and TRBJ2-7; no DNA is available, so the TRBD2 call from TCRdb remains unchecked. The germline V gene has CDR1 MGHRA and CDR2 YSYEKL. This CDR3 comprises 18 residues. This CDR3 is CASSQDGGGLQSSYEQYF.

J is TRBJ2-2 and V is TRBV20-1; the TRBD2 assignment by TCRdb is unverifiable without DNA. Germline assignment: CDR1 DFQATT and CDR2 SNEGSKA (reference sequence). The CDR3 loop spans 14 amino acids. The CDR3 protein is CSARSGEGTGELFF.

The chain couples TRBV15 to TRBJ2-5; TCRdb's assignment of TRBD2 cannot be checked, as there is no DNA. This CDR3 spans 17 amino acids. Germline lookup yields CDR1 LNHNV and CDR2 YYDKDF (reference sequence). The CDR3 sequence: CATSRVLGSGDQETQYF.

The chain employs TRBV5-1 and TRBJ2-7; lacking DNA, the TRBD1 call made by TCRdb goes unchecked. The CDR3 is 15 residues long. The V gene's germline CDR1 is SGHRS and CDR2 YFSETQ. The CDR3 reads CASSYRDRPPYEQYF.

The CDR3: CASSARRGSNTGEPFF. J is TRBJ2-2 and V is TRBV5-1. The germline V gene encodes CDR1 SGHRS and CDR2 YFSETQ. The CDR3 loop spans 16 amino acids.

The rearrangement links TRBV7-2 to TRBJ1-4. The germline gives CDR1 SGHTA, CDR2 FQGNSA. This CDR3 comprises 13 residues. The CDR3 is CASSLVRWEKLFF.

The gene calls are TRBV10-2 and TRBJ1-5; TCRdb names TRBD1, which stays unverified in the absence of DNA. This CDR3 is 14 amino acids long. Germline CDR1 WSHSY, CDR2 SAAADI. CDR3: CASRPGQVKQPQHF.

The V and J genes are TRBV6-1 and TRBJ1-1; TCRdb picks TRBD1, but there is no DNA to check that call. The germline V gene has CDR1 MNHNS and CDR2 SASEGT. The CDR3 has 14 amino acids. The CDR3 spells CASSRQGSSTEAFF.

The chain joins TRBV6-1 to TRBJ2-7. This CDR3 region has 14 residues. Germline lookup yields CDR1 MNHNS and CDR2 SASEGT. The CDR3 loop reads CASRDLPSSYEQYF.

The J gene is TRBJ1-1, the V gene TRBV5-1; without DNA, the TCRdb call of TRBD1 cannot be checked. The CDR3 runs 15 residues. Germline V gene sequence: CDR1 SGHRS, CDR2 YFSETQ. The CDR3: CASSGGDRGNTEAFF.

This chain uses TRBV10-2 with TRBJ2-3; TCRdb selects TRBD2, and the lack of DNA leaves this call unchecked. The CDR3 extends over 15 amino acids. Germline V lookup: CDR1 WSHSY, CDR2 SAAADI. The chain's CDR3 is CASASGGAGTDTQYF.

The chain links TRBV27 to TRBJ2-7; the D gene TCRdb calls, TRBD1, cannot be checked with no DNA. The CDR3 sequence is 13 residues long. Germline CDR1 reads MNHEY; CDR2 reads SMNVEV (reference sequence). The CDR3 loop reads CASSSRVPYEQYF.

The gene calls are TRBV10-3 and TRBJ2-2. The CDR3 is 14 residues long. Germline CDR1 reads ENHRY; CDR2 reads SYGVKD. Here the CDR3 reads CAIRETANTGELFF.